This T cell receptor (beta chain) was identified during a study of blood T cell repertoires in COVID-19. At the level of the study: The study drew acute and convalescent COVID-19 samples from the United States, Italy and Spain. PBMCs, B-cell-depleted T cells, or T cells were the source of the cDNA or gDNA that made up the material.

The Seattle site enrolled patients during active infection and followed them longitudinally. TCRdb keeps only in-frame clones here, not all; method: immunoSEQ multiplex PCR. The sample contains some 200,000 clones, approximately 85% of which appear only once. CDR3 length: 13 residues. CDR1 and CDR2 from the germline V gene are GTSNPN and SVGIG (reference sequence). Trimming stripped 7 bases from V and 8 bases from J, with 15 bases between. The specimen sequenced was peripheral blood. The TCR sequence derives from a woman in her 70s with COVID-19, enrolled during active disease. J is TRBJ1-6 and V is TRBV30; a possible D gene is TRBD1 (5 bases). The chain's CDR3 is CALGGIRDSPLHF. DNA for the CDR3: TGTGCCTTGGGGGGGATCAGGGATTCACCCCTCCACTTT.